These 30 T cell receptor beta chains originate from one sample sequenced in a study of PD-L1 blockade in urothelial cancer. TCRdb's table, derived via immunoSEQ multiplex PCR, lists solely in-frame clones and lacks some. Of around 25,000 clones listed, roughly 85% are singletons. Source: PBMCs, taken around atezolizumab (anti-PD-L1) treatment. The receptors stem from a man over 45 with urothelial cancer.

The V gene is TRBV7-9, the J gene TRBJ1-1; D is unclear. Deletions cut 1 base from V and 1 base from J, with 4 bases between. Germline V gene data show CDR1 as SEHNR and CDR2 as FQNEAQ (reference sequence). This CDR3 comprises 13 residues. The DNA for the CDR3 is TGTGCCAGCAGCTTAGGAGAGAACACTGAAGCTTTCTTT. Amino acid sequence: CASSLGENTEAFF.

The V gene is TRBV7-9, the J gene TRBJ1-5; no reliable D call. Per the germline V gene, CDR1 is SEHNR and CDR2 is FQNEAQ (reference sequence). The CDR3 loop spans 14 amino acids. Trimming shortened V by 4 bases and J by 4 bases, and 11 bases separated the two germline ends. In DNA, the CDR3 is TGTGCCAGCAGCTCCGGACTGATAAATCAGCCCCAGCATTTT. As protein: CASSSGLINQPQHF. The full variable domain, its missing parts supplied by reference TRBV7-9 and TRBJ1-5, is DTGVSQNPRHKITKRGQNVTFRCDPISEHNRLYWYRQTLGQGPEFLTYFQNEAQLEKSRLLSDRFSAERPKGSFSTLEIQRTEQGDSAMYLCASSSGLINQPQHFGDGTRLSIL.

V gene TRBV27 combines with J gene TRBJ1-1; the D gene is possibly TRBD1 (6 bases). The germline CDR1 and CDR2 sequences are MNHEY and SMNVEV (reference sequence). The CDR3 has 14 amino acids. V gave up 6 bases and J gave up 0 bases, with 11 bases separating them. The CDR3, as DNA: TGTGCCAGCAGCTCCACAGGGTTGAACACTGAAGCTTTCTTT. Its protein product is CASSSTGLNTEAFF.

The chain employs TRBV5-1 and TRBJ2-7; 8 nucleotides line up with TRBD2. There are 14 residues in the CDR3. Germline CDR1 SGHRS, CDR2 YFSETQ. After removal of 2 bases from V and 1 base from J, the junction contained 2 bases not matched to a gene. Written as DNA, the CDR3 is TGCGCCAGCAGCTTTGGCGGGGGGTCCTACGAGCAGTACTTC. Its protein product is CASSFGGGSYEQYF. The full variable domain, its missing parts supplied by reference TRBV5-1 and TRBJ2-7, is KAGVTQTPRYLIKTRGQQVTLSCSPISGHRSVSWYQQTPGQGLQFLFEYFSETQRNKGNFPGRFSGRQFSNSRSEMNVSTLELGDSALYLCASSFGGGSYEQYFGPGTRLTVT.

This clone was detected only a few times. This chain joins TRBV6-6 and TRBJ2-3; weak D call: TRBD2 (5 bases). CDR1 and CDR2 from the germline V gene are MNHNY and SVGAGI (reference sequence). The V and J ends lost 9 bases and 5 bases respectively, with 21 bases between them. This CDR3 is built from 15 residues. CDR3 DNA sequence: TGTGCCAGTAGGACGAGGGAAGACACAGTAGATACGCAGTATTTT. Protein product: CASRTREDTVDTQYF.

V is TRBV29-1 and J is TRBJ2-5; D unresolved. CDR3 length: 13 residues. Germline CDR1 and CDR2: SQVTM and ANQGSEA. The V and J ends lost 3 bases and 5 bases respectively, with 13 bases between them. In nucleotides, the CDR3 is TGCAGCGTTGACCGGTGGGCAGGTGAGACCCAGTACTTC. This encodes CSVDRWAGETQYF.

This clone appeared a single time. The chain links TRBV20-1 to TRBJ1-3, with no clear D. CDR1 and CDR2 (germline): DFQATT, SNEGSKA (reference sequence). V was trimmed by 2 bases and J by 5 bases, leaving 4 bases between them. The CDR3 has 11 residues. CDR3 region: CSARFRNTIYF. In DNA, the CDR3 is TGCAGTGCTAGATTTAGAAACACCATATATTTT.

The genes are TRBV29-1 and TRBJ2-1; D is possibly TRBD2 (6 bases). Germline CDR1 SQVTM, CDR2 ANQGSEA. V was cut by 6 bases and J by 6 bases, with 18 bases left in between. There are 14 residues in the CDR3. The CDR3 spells CSVTGDLKSNEQFF. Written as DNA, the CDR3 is TGCAGCGTAACGGGGGACCTCAAATCCAATGAGCAGTTCTTC.

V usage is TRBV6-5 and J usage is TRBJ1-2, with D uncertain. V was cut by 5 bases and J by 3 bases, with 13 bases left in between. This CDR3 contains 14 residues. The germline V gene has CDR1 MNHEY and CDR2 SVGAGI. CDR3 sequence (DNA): TGTGCCAGCAGTACAACAAGCGTTTACTATGGCTACACCTTC. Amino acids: CASSTTSVYYGYTF.

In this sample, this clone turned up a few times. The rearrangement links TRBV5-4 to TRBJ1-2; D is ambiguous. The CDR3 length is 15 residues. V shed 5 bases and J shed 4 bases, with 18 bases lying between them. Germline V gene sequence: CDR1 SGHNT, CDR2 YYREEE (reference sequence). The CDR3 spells CASSSLRGLGYGYTF. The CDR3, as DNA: TGTGCCAGCAGTTCTCTACGGGGTCTCGGCTATGGCTACACCTTC.

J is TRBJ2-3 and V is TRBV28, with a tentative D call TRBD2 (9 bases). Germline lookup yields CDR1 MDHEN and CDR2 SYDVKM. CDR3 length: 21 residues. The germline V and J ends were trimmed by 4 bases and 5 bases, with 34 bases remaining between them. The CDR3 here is CASSYDSGTGPWASGIDTQYF. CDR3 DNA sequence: TGTGCCAGCAGTTACGACAGCGGGACAGGACCTTGGGCTAGCGGGATAGATACGCAGTATTTT.

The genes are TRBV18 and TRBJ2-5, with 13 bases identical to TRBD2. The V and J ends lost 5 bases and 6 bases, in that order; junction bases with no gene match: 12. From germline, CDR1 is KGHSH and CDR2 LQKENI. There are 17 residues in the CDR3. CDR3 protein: CASSGQGRTSGSQTQYF. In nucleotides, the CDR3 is TGTGCCAGCTCAGGACAGGGACGGACTAGCGGGAGTCAGACCCAGTACTTC.

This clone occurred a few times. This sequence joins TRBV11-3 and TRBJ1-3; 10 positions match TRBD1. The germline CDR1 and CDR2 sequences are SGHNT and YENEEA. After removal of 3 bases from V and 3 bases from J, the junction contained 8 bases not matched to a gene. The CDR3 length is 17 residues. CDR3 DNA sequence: TGTGCCAGCAGCTTCCGGGACAGGGGAGGTGATGGAAACACCATATATTTT. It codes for CASSFRDRGGDGNTIYF. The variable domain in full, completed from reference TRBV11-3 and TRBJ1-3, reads EAGVVQSPRYKIIEKKQPVAFWCNPISGHNTLYWYLQNLGQGPELLIRYENEEAVDDSQLPKDRFSAERLKGVDSTLKIQPAELGDSAVYLCASSFRDRGGDGNTIYFGEGSWLTVV.

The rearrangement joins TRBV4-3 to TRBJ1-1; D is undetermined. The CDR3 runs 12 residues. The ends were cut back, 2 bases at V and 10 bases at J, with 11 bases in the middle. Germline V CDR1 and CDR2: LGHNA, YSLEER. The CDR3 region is CASSQRGEGAFF. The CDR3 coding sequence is TGCGCCAGCAGCCAACGGGGTGAAGGAGCTTTCTTT.

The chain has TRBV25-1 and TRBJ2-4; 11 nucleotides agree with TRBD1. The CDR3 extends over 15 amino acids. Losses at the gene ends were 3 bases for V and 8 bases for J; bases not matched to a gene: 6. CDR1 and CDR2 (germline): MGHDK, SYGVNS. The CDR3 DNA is TGTGCCAGCAGTGAGTGGACAGGGGGCGTCGACATTCAGTACTTC. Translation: CASSEWTGGVDIQYF.

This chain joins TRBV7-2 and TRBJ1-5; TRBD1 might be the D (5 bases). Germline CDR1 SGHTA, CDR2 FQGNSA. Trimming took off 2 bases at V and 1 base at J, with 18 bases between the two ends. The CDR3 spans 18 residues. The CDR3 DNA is TGTGCCAGCAGCTTATGGGGAGGAGGGGCGGTAAGCAATCAGCCCCAGCATTTT. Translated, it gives CASSLWGGGAVSNQPQHF.

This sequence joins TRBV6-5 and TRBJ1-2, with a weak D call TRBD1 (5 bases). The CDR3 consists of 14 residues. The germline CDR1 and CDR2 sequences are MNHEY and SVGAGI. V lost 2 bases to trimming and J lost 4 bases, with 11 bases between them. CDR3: CASSYRGESYGYTF. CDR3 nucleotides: TGTGCCAGCAGTTACAGGGGCGAAAGCTATGGCTACACCTTC.

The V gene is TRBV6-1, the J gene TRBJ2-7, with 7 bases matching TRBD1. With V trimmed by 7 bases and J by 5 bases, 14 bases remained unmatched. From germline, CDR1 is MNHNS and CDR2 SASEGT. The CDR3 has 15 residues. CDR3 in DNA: TGTGCCAGCAATCCTGGGGACAGCGGATCGGACGAGCAGTACTTC. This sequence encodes CASNPGDSGSDEQYF.

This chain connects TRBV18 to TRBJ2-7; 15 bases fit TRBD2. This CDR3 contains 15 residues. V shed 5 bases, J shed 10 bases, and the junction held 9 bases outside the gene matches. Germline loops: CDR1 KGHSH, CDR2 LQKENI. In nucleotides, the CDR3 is TGTGCCAGCTCAGTACTGGGACTAGCGGGAGGTGATCAGTACTTC. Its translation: CASSVLGLAGGDQYF.

For the CDR3, the DNA is TGTGCCAGCAACCCCGGACAGGGAATCCGGTATGGCTACACCTTC. Amino acids: CASNPGQGIRYGYTF. The chain combines TRBV2 with TRBJ1-2, with TRBD1 matching 8 bases. Germline V gene lookup returns CDR1 SNHLY and CDR2 FYNNEI. The CDR3 is 15 amino acids. The V gene end was trimmed by 7 bases and the J gene end by 5 bases; junction bases not matched to a gene: 12.

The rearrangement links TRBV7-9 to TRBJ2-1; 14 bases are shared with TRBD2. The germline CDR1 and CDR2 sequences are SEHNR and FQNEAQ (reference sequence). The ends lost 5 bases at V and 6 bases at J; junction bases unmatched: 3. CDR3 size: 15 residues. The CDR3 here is CASSPGLAGVNEQFF. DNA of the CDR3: TGTGCCAGCAGCCCGGGACTAGCGGGGGTCAATGAGCAGTTCTTC. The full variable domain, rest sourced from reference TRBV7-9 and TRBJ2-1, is DTGVSQNPRHKITKRGQNVTFRCDPISEHNRLYWYRQTLGQGPEFLTYFQNEAQLEKSRLLSDRFSAERPKGSFSTLEIQRTEQGDSAMYLCASSPGLAGVNEQFFGPGTRLTVL.

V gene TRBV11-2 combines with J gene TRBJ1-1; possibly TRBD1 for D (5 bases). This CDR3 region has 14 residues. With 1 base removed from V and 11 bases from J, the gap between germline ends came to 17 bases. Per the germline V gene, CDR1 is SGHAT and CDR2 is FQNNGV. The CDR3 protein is CASSLAGTSGRAFF. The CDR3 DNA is TGTGCCAGCAGCTTAGCCGGGACCTCCGGGAGGGCTTTCTTT.

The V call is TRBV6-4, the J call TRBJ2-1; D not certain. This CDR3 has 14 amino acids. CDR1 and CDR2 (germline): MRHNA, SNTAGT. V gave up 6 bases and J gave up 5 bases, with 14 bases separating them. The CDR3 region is CASRIVSGHNEQFF. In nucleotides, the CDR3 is TGTGCCAGCAGAATAGTATCGGGTCACAATGAGCAGTTCTTC.

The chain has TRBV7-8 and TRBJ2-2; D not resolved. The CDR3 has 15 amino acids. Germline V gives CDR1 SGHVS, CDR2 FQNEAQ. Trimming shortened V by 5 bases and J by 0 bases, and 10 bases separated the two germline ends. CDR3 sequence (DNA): TGTGCCAGCAGCGGAACAGCAGCGAACACCGGGGAGCTGTTTTTT. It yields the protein CASSGTAANTGELFF.

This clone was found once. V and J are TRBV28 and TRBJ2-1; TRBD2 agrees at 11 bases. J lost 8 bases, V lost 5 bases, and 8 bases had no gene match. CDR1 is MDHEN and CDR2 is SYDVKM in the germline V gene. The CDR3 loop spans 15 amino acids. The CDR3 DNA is TGTGCCAGCAGTCCACGACTAGCGGGAAGGGATGAGCAGTTCTTC. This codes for CASSPRLAGRDEQFF.

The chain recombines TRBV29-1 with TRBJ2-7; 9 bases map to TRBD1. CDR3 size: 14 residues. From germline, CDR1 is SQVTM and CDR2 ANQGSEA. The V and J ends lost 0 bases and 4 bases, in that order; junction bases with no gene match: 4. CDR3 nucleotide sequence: TGCAGCGTTGAAGACCGAGGACAGGGGTACGAGCAGTACTTC. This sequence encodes CSVEDRGQGYEQYF.

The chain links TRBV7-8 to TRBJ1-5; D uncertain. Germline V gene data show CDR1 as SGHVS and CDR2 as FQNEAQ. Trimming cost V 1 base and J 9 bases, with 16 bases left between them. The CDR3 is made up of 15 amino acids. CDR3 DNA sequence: TGTGCCAGCAGCTTAGTAGGTGCCGACGCGGGGCCCCAGCATTTT. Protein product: CASSLVGADAGPQHF. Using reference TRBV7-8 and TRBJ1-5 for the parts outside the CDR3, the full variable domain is GAGVSQSPRYKVAKRGQDVALRCDPISGHVSLFWYQQALGQGPEFLTYFQNEAQLDKSGLPSDRFFAERPEGSVSTLKIQRTQQEDSAVYLCASSLVGADAGPQHFGDGTRLSIL.

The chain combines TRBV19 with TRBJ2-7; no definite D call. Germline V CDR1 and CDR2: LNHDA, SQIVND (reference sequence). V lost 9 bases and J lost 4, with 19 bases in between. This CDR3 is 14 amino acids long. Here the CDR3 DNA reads TGTGCCAGAGTCTATCCTAAAGGAGCATACGAGCAGTACTTC. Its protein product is CARVYPKGAYEQYF.

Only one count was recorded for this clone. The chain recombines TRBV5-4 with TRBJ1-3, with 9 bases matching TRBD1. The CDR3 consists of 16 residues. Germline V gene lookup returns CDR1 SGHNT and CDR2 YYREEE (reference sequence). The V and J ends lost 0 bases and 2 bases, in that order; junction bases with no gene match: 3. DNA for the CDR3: TGTGCCAGCAGCTTGGTGGGACAGGGTGCTGGAAACACCATATATTTT. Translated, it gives CASSLVGQGAGNTIYF.

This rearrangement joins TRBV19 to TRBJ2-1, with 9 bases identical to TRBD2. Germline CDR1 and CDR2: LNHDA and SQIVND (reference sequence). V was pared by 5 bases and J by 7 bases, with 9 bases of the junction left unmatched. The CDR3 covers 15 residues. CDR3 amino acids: CASSVGESGRNEQFF. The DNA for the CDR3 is TGTGCCAGTAGTGTGGGGGAGAGCGGGAGGAATGAGCAGTTCTTC.